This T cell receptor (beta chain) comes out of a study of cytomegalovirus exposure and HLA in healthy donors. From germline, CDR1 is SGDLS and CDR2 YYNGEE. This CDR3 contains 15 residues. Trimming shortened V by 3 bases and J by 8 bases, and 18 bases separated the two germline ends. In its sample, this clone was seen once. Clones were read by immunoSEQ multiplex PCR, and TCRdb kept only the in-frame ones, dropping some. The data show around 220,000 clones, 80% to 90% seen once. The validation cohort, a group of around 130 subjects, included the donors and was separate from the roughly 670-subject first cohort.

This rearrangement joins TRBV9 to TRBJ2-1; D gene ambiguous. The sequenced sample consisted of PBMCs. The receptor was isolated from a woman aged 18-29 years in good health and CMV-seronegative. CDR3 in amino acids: CASSAAPTGAYEQFF. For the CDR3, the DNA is TGTGCCAGCAGCGCAGCCCCGACTGGAGCCTATGAGCAGTTCTTC.